The 15 T cell receptor beta chains reported below all come from one sample, sequenced in a study of OX40 agonist ivuxolimab in advanced cancers. The protocol was immunoSEQ multiplex PCR, while the TCRdb copy is restricted to in-frame clones and leaves out a portion. Altogether more than 45,000 clones are present, about 85% being singletons, with the ten largest covering roughly 4.5%. The starting material was CD4+ or CD8+ T cells sorted from blood, obtained in a trial of the OX40 agonist ivuxolimab. All receptors derive from an adult with an advanced solid tumor such as melanoma, head and neck, liver or kidney cancer.

The V call is TRBV7-9, the J call TRBJ2-7; 10 nucleotides match TRBD1. There are 15 residues in the CDR3. Germline-derived CDR1 and CDR2 are SEHNR and FQNEAQ (reference sequence). Unmatched junction bases numbered 6, after V lost 4 bases and J lost 3 bases. The CDR3 sequence is CASSYRDRGHYEQYF. CDR3 sequence (DNA): TGTGCCAGCAGCTACCGGGACAGGGGACACTACGAGCAGTACTTC.

The chain carries TRBV5-8 and TRBJ2-7; the D gene could be TRBD1 or TRBD2 (6 bases each). CDR3 size: 15 residues. The V end lost 2 bases, the J end lost 5 bases, and 17 bases lay between the germline ends. The V gene's germline CDR1 is SGHTS and CDR2 YDEGEE. For the CDR3, the DNA is TGTGCCAGCAGCTTCCAGAGGGGGGCGGGCCACGAGCAGTACTTC. Protein sequence: CASSFQRGAGHEQYF.

The V and J genes are TRBV5-4 and TRBJ2-5; 11 bases line up with TRBD2. Germline loops: CDR1 SGHNT, CDR2 YYREEE (reference sequence). The ends lost 3 bases at V and 3 bases at J; junction bases unmatched: 10. The CDR3 is 17 residues long. This CDR3 reads CASSSFRTSGRKETQYF. CDR3 sequence (DNA): TGTGCCAGCAGCTCCTTCCGGACTAGCGGGCGGAAAGAGACCCAGTACTTC.

Here the CDR3 DNA reads TGTGCCAGCAGCTTAGAAGGCCCCCCATTCTCTGGGGCCAACGTCCTGACTTTC. Translated, it gives CASSLEGPPFSGANVLTF. The chain links TRBV7-2 to TRBJ2-6; D unclear. The V end lost 1 base, the J end lost 0 bases, and 13 bases lay between the germline ends. CDR1 and CDR2 (germline): SGHTA, FQGNSA. The CDR3 totals 18 residues.

The CDR3 sequence: CSARDDYEQYF. In DNA form, the CDR3 reads TGCAGTGCTAGGGATGACTACGAGCAGTACTTC. The rearrangement joins TRBV20-1 to TRBJ2-7; D gene ambiguous. The germline gives CDR1 DFQATT, CDR2 SNEGSKA (reference sequence). This CDR3 has 11 amino acids. The germline V and J ends were trimmed by 3 bases and 3 bases, with 6 bases remaining between them.

The chain recombines TRBV19 with TRBJ1-2; D is unresolved. Germline assignment: CDR1 LNHDA and CDR2 SQIVND (reference sequence). V lost 0 bases to trimming and J lost 2 bases, with 7 bases between them. The CDR3 covers 14 residues. CDR3 sequence reads: CASSIEDGNYGYTF. The CDR3 nucleotides are TGTGCCAGTAGTATAGAAGACGGAAACTATGGCTACACCTTC.

The chain recombines TRBV7-9 with TRBJ2-1, with D perhaps TRBD2 (6 bases). Germline V CDR1 and CDR2: SEHNR, FQNEAQ (reference sequence). Trimming shortened V by 1 base and J by 8 bases, and 15 bases separated the two germline ends. This CDR3 comprises 15 residues. In DNA, the CDR3 is TGTGCCAGCAGCTTAGGGCCTAGCGAGTGGGATGAGCAGTTCTTC. Protein product: CASSLGPSEWDEQFF.

J is TRBJ2-2 and V is TRBV9, with unresolved D. The CDR3 has 12 amino acids. V was cut by 6 bases and J by 5 bases, with 8 bases left in between. The germline V gene has CDR1 SGDLS and CDR2 YYNGEE. The CDR3 coding sequence is TGTGCCAGCACTCAACGAACCGGGGAGCTGTTTTTT. It yields the protein CASTQRTGELFF.

The chain uses TRBV6-1 and TRBJ2-5; perhaps TRBD2 as D (6 bases). The end of the DNA aligns better with TRBJ2-7, so the J call may be wrong. Germline-derived CDR1 and CDR2 are MNHNS and SASEGT. The CDR3 length is 16 residues. In nucleotides, the CDR3 is TGTGCCAGCAGTGAATGGGAAAGGGAGGAGGGGTACGAGCAGTACTTC. It codes for CASSEWEREEGYEQYF.

CDR3 amino acids: CASRRSQTEAFF. In nucleotides, the CDR3 is TGTGCCAGCAGACGCTCCCAAACTGAAGCTTTCTTT. The chain joins TRBV6-5 to TRBJ1-1, with D unclear. V dropped 6 bases and J dropped 5 bases, with 10 bases sitting between them. The length of the CDR3 is 12 residues. The V gene's germline CDR1 is MNHEY and CDR2 SVGAGI.

This chain joins TRBV28 and TRBJ1-4, with D unclear. This CDR3 is built from 14 residues. Per germline, CDR1 MDHEN and CDR2 SYDVKM. Trimming left V 7 bases short and J 2 bases short, with 11 bases between. For the CDR3, the DNA is TGTGCCAGCATCGATGCGGGTACTAATGAAAAACTGTTTTTT. Translation: CASIDAGTNEKLFF.

This clone was picked up a small number of times. J is TRBJ2-5 and V is TRBV5-5; no reliable D call. Germline CDR1 and CDR2: SGHKS and YYEKEE (reference sequence). There are 13 residues in the CDR3. V lost 4 bases to trimming and J lost 2 bases, with 9 bases between them. This CDR3 is CASSEADQETQYF. The CDR3 DNA reads TGTGCCAGCAGCGAGGCGGATCAAGAGACCCAGTACTTC.

The chain is built from TRBV7-9 and TRBJ2-5; a weak D match, TRBD2 (5 bases). The J call is in doubt because the DNA end fits TRBJ2-7 better. The CDR3 is 15 amino acids. Germline V lookup: CDR1 SEHNR, CDR2 FQNEAQ (reference sequence). The CDR3 spells CASSLAAEASYEQYF. The CDR3 DNA reads as TGTGCCAGCAGCTTAGCAGCGGAAGCCTCCTACGAGCAGTACTTC.

The chain joins TRBV28 to TRBJ2-2; weak D call: TRBD1 (5 bases). Trimming pared 2 bases from V and 1 base from J, leaving 14 bases between. The CDR3 is made up of 17 amino acids. Germline CDR1 and CDR2: MDHEN and SYDVKM. CDR3 DNA: TGTGCCAGCAGTTTAGAACAGGCTACGTGGAACACCGGGGAGCTGTTTTTT. Translating gives CASSLEQATWNTGELFF.

This chain links TRBV9 with TRBJ2-3, with D tentatively TRBD2 (6 bases). Germline values: CDR1 SGDLS, CDR2 YYNGEE. Between the trimmed V and J ends, which lost 7 bases and 3 bases, there was a span of 9 bases. The CDR3 length is 12 residues. CDR3 sequence reads: CASRGRTDTQYF. In DNA, the CDR3 is TGTGCCAGCCGAGGGAGGACAGATACGCAGTATTTT.